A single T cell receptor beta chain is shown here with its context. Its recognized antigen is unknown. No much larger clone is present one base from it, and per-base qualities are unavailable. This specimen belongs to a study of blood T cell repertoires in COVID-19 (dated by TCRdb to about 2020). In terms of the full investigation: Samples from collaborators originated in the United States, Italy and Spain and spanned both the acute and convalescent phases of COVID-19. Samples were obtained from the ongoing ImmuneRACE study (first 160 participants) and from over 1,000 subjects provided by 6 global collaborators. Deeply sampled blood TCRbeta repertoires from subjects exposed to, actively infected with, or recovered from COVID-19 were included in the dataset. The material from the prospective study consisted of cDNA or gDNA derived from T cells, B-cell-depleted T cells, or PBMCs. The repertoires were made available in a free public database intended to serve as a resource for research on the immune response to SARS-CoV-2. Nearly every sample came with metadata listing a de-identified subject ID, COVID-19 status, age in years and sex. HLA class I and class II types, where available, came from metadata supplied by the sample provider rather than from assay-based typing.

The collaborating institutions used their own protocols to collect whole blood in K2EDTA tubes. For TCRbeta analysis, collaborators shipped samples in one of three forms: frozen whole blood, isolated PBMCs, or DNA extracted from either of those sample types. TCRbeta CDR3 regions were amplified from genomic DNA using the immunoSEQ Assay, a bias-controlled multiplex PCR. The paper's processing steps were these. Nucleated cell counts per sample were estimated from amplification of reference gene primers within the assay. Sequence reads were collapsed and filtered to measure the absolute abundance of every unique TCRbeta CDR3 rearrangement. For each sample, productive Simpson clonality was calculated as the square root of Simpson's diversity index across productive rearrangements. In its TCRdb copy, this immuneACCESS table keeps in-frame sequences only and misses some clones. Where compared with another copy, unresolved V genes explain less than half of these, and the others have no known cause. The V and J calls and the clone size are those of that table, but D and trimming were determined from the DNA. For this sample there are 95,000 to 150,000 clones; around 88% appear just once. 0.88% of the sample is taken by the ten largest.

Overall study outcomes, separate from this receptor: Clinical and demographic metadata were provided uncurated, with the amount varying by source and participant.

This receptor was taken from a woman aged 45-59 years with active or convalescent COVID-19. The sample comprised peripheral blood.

The encoded CDR3 is CASSAGLAANWHEQYF. The sequence in DNA is TGTGCCAGCAGCGCGGGACTAGCGGCGAACTGGCACGAGCAGTACTTC. This sequence uses TRBV2 and TRBJ2-7; 11 central bases correspond to TRBD2. CDR1 and CDR2 are drawn from the germline V gene: SNHLY, FYNNEI. Trimming accounts for 6 bases at V and 5 bases at J, while the number of junction bases matched to no gene is 12. From its cysteine to its phenylalanine, the CDR3 spans 16 amino acids. Just CDR3 DNA is preserved here, 48 bases in frame from base 1. The reference TRBV2 and TRBJ2-7 proteins fill in what lies around the CDR3, so the full variable domain reads EPEVTQTPSHQVTQMGQEVILRCVPISNHLYFYWYRQILGQKVEFLVSFYNNEISEKSEIFDDQFSVERPDGSNFTLKIRSTKLEDSAMYFCASSAGLAANWHEQYFGPGTRLTVT.